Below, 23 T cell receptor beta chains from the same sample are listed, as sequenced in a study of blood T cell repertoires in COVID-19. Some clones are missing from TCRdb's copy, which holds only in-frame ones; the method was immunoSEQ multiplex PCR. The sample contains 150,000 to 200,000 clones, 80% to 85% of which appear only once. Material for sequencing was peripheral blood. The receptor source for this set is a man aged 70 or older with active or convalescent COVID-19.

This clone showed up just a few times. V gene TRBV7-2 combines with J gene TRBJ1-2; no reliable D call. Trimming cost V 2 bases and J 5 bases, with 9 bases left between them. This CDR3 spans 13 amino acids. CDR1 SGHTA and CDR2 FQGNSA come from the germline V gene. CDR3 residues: CASSLPPGYGYTF. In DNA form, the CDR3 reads TGTGCCAGCAGCTTACCTCCGGGGTATGGCTACACCTTC.

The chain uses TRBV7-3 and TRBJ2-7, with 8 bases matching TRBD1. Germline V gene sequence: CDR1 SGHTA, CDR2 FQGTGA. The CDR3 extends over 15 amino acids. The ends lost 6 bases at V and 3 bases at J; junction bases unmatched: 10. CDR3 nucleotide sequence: TGTGCCAGCAGTTTCACCGGGACAGGCGACTACGAGCAGTACTTC. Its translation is CASSFTGTGDYEQYF.

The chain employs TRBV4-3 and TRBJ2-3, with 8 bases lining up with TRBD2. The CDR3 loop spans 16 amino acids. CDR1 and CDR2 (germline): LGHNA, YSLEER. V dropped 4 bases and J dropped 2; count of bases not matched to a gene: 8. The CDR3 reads CASSRLVGRDTDTQYF. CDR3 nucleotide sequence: TGCGCCAGCAGCCGACTCGTCGGGAGGGACACAGATACGCAGTATTTT.

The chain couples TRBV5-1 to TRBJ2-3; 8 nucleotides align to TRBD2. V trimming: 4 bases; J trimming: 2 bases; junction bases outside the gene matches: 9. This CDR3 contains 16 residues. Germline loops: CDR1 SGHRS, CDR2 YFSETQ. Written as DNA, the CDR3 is TGCGCCAGCAGCCCCCCGAGCGGGGGACTCACAGATACGCAGTATTTT. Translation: CASSPPSGGLTDTQYF.

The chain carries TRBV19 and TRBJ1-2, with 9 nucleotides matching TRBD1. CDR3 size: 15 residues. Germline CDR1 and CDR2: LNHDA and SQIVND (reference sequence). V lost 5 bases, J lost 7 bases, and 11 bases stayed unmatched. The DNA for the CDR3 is TGTGCCAGTAGTCCGCGGGACAGGGCCTTGACTGGCTACACCTTC. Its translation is CASSPRDRALTGYTF.

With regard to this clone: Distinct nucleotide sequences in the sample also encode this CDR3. CDR3 nucleotides: TGTGCCAGCAGCCAGGGGCTGAACACTGAAGCTTTCTTT. Its translation: CASSQGLNTEAFF. V gene TRBV3-1 (or the pseudogene TRBV3-2) combines with J gene TRBJ1-1; TRBD1 might be the D (5 bases). This CDR3 is 13 amino acids long. Germline CDR1 is LGHDT and CDR2 is YNNKEL (reference sequence). The V gene lost 3 bases and the J gene lost 0 bases, with 5 bases spanning the gap.

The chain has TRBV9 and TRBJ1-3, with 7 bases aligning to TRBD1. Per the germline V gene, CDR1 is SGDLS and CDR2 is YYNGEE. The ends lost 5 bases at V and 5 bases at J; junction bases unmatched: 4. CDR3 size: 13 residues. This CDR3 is CASRGTARNTIYF. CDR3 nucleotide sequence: TGTGCCAGCAGGGGGACAGCGCGAAACACCATATATTTT.

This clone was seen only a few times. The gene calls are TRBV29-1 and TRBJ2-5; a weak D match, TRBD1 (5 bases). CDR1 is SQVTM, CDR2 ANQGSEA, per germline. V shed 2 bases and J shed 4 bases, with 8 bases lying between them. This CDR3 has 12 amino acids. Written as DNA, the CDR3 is TGCAGCGTTGAACTGCAGGGAGAGACCCAGTACTTC. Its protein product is CSVELQGETQYF.

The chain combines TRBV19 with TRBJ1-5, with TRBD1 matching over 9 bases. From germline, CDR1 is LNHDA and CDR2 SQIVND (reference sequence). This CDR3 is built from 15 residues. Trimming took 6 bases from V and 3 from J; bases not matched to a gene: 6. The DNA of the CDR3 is TGTGCCAGTAGCACGGACAGGGGCCTCAATCAGCCCCAGCATTTT. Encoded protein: CASSTDRGLNQPQHF. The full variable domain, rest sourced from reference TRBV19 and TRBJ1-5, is DGGITQSPKYLFRKEGQNVTLSCEQNLNHDAMYWYRQDPGQGLRLIYYSQIVNDFQKGDIAEGYSVSREKKESFPLTVTSAQKNPTAFYLCASSTDRGLNQPQHFGDGTRLSIL.

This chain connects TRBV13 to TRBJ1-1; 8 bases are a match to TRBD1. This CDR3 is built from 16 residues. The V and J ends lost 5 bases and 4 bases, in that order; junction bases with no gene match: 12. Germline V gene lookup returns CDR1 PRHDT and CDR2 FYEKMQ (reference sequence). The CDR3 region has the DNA TGTGCCAGCAGCCTCGGACAGGGTTTGGGGGGCACTGAAGCTTTCTTT. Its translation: CASSLGQGLGGTEAFF.

The CDR3 coding sequence is TGTGCCAGCAGCCTCACCGGGACAGGGGGGATCTACGAGCAGTACTTC. It translates to CASSLTGTGGIYEQYF. The chain employs TRBV7-8 and TRBJ2-7; TRBD1 agrees at 11 bases. Germline V gives CDR1 SGHVS, CDR2 FQNEAQ. J gave up 3 bases and V 5 bases, and 9 bases lay outside the gene matches. The CDR3 is 16 amino acids.

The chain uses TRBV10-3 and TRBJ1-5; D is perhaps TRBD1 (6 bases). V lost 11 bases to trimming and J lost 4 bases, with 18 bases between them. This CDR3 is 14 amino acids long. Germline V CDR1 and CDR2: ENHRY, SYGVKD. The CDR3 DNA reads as TGTGCCGTCAAAGAGACAGGAGTTAATCAGCCCCAGCATTTT. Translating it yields CAVKETGVNQPQHF.

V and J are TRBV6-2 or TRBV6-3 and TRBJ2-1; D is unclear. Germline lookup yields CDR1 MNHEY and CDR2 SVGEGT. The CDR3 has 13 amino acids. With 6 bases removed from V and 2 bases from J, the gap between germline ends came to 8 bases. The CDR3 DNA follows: TGTGCCAGCAGCAAAGACACCTACAATGAGCAGTTCTTC. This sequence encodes CASSKDTYNEQFF.

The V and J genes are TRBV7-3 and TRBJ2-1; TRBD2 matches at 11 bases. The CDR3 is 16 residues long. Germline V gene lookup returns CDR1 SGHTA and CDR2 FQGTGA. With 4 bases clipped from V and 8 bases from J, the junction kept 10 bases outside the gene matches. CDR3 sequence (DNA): TGTGCCAGCAGCTACCTAAAACTAGCGGGAGTCCATGAGCAGTTCTTC. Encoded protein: CASSYLKLAGVHEQFF.

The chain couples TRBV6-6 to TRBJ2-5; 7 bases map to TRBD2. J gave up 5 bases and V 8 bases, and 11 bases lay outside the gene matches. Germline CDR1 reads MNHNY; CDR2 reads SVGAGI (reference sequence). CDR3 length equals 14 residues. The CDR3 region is CASWTPWGGETQYF. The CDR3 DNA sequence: TGTGCCAGCTGGACTCCTTGGGGGGGGGAGACCCAGTACTTC.

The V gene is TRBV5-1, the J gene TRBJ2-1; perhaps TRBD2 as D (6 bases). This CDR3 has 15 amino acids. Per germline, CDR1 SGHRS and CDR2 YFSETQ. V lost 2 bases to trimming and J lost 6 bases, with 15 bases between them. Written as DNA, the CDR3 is TGCGCCAGCAGCTTTGTGGAGGGCATATTCAATGAGCAGTTCTTC. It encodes CASSFVEGIFNEQFF.

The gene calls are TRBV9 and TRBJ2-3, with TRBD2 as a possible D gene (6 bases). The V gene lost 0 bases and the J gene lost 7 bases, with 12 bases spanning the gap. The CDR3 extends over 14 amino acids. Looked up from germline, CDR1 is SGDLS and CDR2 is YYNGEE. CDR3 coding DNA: TGTGCCAGCAGCGTAGAGGATAGCGGATATACGCAGTATTTT. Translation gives CASSVEDSGYTQYF.

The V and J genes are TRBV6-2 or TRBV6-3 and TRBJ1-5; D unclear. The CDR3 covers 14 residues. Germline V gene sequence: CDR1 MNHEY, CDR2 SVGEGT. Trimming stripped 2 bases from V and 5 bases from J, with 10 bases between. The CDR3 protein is CASSYKREDQPQHF. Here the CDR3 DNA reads TGTGCCAGCAGTTACAAAAGGGAGGATCAGCCCCAGCATTTT.

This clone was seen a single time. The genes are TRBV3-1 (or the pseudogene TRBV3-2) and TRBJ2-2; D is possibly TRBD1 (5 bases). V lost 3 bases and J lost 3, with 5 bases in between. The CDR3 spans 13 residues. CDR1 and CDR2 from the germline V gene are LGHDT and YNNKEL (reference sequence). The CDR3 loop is CASSHRDTGELFF. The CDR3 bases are TGTGCCAGCAGCCACAGGGACACCGGGGAGCTGTTTTTT.

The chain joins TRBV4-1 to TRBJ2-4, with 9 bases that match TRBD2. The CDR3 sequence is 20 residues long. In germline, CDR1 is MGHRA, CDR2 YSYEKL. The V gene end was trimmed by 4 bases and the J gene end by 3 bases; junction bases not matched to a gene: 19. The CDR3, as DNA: TGCGCCAGCAGCCCCCGCCCTGGCGGGAGGGCCGACCGGGTCAAAAACATTCAGTACTTC. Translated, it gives CASSPRPGGRADRVKNIQYF.

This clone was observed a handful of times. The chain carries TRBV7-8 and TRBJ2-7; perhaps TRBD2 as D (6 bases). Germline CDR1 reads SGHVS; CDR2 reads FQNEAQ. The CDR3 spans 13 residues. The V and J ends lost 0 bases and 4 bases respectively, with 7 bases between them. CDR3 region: CASSLAGGYEQYF. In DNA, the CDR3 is TGTGCCAGCAGCTTAGCGGGGGGTTACGAGCAGTACTTC. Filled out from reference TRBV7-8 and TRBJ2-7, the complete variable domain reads GAGVSQSPRYKVAKRGQDVALRCDPISGHVSLFWYQQALGQGPEFLTYFQNEAQLDKSGLPSDRFFAERPEGSVSTLKIQRTQQEDSAVYLCASSLAGGYEQYFGPGTRLTVT.

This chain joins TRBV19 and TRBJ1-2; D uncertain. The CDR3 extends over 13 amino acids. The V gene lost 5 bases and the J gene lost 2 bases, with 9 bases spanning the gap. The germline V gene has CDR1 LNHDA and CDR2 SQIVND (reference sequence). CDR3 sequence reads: CASSPRINYGYTF. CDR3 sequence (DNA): TGTGCCAGTAGTCCCAGAATCAACTATGGCTACACCTTC.

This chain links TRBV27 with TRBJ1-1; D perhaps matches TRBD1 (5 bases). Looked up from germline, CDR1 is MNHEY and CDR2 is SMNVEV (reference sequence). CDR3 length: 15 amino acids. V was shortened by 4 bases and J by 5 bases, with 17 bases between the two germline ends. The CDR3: CASSSPRFRETEAFF. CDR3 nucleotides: TGTGCCAGCAGTTCTCCCCGATTCAGGGAAACTGAAGCTTTCTTT.